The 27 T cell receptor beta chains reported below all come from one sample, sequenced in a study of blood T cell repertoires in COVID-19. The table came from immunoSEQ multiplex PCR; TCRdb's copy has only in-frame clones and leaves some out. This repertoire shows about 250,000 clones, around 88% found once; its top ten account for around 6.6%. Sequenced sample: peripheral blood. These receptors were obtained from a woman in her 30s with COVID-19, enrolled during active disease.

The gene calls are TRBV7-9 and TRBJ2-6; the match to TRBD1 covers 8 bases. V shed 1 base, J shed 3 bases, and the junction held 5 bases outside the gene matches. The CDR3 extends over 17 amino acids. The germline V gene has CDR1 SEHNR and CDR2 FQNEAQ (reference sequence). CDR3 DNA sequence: TGTGCCAGCAGCTTAGAGCAGGGGGCCTATGGGGCCAACGTCCTGACTTTC. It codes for CASSLEQGAYGANVLTF.

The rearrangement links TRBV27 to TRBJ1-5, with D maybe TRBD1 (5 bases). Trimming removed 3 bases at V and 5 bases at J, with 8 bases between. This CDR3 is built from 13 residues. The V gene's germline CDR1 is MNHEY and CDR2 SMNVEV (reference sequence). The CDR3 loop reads CASSLGGDQPQHF. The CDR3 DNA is TGTGCCAGCAGTTTGGGGGGGGATCAGCCCCAGCATTTT.

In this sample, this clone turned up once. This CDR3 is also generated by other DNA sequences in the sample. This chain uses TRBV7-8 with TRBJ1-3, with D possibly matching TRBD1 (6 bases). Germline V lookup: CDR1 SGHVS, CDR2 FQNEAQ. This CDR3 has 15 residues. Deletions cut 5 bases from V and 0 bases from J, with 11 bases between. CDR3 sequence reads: CASSPRTVSGNTIYF. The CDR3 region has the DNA TGTGCCAGCAGCCCCCGGACAGTCTCTGGAAACACCATATATTTT. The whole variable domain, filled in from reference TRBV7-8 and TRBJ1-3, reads GAGVSQSPRYKVAKRGQDVALRCDPISGHVSLFWYQQALGQGPEFLTYFQNEAQLDKSGLPSDRFFAERPEGSVSTLKIQRTQQEDSAVYLCASSPRTVSGNTIYFGEGSWLTVV.

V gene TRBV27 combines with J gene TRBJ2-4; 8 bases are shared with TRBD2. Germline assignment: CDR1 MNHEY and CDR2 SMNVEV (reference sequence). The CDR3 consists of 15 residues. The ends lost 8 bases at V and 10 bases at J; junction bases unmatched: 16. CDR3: CASLGVAGGKRIQYF. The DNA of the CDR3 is TGTGCCAGCCTTGGGGTTGCGGGAGGTAAACGGATTCAGTACTTC.

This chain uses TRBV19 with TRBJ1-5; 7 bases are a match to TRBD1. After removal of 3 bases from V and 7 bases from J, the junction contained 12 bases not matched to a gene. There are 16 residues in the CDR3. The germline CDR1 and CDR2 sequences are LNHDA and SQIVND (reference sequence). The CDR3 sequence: CASSILQGPEGQPQHF. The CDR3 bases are TGTGCCAGTAGTATCCTACAGGGGCCTGAAGGGCAGCCCCAGCATTTT.

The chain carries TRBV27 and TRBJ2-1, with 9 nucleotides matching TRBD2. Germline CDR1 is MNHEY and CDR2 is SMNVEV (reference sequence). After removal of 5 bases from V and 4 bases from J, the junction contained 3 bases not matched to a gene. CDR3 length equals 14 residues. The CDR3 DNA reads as TGTGCCAGCAGTATCCTAGCGGGGTACAATGAGCAGTTCTTC. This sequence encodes CASSILAGYNEQFF.

CDR3 sequence reads: CASSLWDTPGQYV. The CDR3 DNA reads TGTGCCAGCAGCCTGTGGGACACCCCCGGGCAGTACGTC. The chain employs TRBV5-6 and TRBJ2-7, with D possibly matching TRBD1 (6 bases). The V gene lost 4 bases and the J gene lost 9 bases, with 17 bases spanning the gap. The CDR3 is made up of 13 amino acids. Germline assignment: CDR1 SGHDT and CDR2 YYEEEE.

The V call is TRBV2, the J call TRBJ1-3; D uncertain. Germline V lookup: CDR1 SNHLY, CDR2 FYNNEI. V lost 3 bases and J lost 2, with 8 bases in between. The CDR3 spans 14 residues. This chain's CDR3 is CASSDVTAGNTIYF. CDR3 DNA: TGTGCCAGCAGTGACGTCACAGCTGGAAACACCATATATTTT.

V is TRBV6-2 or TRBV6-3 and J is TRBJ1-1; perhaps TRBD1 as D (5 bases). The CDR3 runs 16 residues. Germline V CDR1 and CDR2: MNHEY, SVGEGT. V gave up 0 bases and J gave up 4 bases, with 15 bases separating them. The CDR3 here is CASSYSRGVFGTEAFF. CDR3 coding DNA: TGTGCCAGCAGTTACTCAAGGGGCGTATTTGGCACTGAAGCTTTCTTT.

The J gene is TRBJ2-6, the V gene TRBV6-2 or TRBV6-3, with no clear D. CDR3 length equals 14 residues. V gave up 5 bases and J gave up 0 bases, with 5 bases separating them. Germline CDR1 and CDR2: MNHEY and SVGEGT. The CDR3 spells CASSIHSGANVLTF. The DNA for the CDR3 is TGTGCCAGCAGTATTCACTCTGGGGCCAACGTCCTGACTTTC.

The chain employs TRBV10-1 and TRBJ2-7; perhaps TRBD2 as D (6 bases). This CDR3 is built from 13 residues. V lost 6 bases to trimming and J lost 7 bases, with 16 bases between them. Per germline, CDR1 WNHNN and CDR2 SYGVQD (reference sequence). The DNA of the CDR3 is TGCGCCAGCAGCGATTCTAGCGTAGAAGAGCAGTACTTC. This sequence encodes CASSDSSVEEQYF.

DNA of the CDR3: TGTGCCAGCAGCTTAGTCCCAGAATCCTACGAGCAGTACTTC. Amino acid sequence: CASSLVPESYEQYF. This rearrangement joins TRBV7-2 to TRBJ2-7; no firm D call. The CDR3 extends over 14 amino acids. V was pared by 1 base and J by 1 base, with 8 bases between. CDR1 is SGHTA, CDR2 FQGNSA, per germline.

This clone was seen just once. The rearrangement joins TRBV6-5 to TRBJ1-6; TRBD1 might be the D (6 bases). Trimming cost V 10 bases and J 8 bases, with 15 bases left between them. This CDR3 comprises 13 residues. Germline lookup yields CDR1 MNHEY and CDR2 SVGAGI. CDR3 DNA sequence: TGTGCCACTAAGCAGGGGCGGGATTCACCCCTCCACTTT. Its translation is CATKQGRDSPLHF.

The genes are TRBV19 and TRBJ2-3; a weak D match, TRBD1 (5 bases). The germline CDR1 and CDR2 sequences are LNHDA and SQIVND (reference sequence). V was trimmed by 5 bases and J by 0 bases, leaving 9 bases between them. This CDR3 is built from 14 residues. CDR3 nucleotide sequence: TGTGCCAGTAGTCAGGGTGGAAGCACAGATACGCAGTATTTT. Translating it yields CASSQGGSTDTQYF.

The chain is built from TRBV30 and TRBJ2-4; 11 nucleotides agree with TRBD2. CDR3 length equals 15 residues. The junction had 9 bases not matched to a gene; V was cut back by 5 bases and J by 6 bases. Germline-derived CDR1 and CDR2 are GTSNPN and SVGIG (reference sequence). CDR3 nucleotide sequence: TGTGCCTGGGGGAGAAAAGGACTAGCGGGAAACATTCAGTACTTC. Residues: CAWGRKGLAGNIQYF.

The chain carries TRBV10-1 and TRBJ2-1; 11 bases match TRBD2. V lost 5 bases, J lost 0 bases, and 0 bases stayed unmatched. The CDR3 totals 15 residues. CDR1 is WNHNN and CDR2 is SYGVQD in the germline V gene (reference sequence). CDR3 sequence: CASSTSGGSYNEQFF. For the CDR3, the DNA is TGCGCCAGCAGTACTAGCGGGGGCTCCTACAATGAGCAGTTCTTC.

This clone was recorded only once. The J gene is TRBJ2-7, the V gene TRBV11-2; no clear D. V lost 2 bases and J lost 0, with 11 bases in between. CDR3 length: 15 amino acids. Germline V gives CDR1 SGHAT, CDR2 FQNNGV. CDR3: CASSLHPGSSYEQYV. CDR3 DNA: TGTGCCAGCAGCTTACACCCTGGTAGCTCCTACGAGCAGTACGTC.

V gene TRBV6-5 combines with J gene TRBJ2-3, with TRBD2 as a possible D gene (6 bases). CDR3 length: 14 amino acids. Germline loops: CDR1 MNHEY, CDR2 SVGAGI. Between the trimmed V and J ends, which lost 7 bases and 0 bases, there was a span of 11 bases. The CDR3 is CASTSGWSTDTQYF. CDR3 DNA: TGTGCCAGCACCAGCGGGTGGAGCACAGATACGCAGTATTTT.

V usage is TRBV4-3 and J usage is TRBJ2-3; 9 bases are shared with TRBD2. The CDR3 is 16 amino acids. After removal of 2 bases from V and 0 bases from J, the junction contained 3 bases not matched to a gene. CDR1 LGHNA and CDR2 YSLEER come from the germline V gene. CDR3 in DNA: TGCGCCAGCAGCCAATCGCTAGCGGGGAGCACAGATACGCAGTATTTT. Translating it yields CASSQSLAGSTDTQYF.

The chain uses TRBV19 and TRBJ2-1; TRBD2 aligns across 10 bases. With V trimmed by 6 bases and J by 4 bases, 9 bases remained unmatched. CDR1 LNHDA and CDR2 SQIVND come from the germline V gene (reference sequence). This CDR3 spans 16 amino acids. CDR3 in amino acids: CASSVMTSGPYNEQFF. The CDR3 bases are TGTGCCAGTAGCGTAATGACTAGCGGGCCGTACAATGAGCAGTTCTTC.

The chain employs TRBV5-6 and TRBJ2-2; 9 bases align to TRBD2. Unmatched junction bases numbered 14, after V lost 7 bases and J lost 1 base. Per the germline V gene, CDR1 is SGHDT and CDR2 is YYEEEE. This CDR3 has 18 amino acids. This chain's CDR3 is CASRRQGYSGRNTGELFF. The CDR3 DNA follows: TGTGCCAGCCGGCGGCAGGGTTATAGCGGGAGGAACACCGGGGAGCTGTTTTTT. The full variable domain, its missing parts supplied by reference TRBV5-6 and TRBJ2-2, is DAGVTQSPTHLIKTRGQQVTLRCSPKSGHDTVSWYQQALGQGPQFIFQYYEEEERQRGNFPDRFSGHQFPNYSSELNVNALLLGDSALYLCASRRQGYSGRNTGELFFGEGSRLTVL.

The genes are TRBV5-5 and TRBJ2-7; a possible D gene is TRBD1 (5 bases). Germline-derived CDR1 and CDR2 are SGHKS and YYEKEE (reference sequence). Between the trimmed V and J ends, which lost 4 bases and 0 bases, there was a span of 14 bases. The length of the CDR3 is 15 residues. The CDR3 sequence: CASSLGHISSYEQYF. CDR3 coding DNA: TGTGCCAGCAGCCTCGGACACATCAGCTCCTACGAGCAGTACTTC.

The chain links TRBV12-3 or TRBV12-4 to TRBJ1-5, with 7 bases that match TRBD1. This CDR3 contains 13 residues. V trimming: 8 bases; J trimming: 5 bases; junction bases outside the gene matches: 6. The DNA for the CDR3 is TGTGCCAGCTGTCCGGGACAGCATCAGCCCCAGCATTTT. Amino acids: CASCPGQHQPQHF.

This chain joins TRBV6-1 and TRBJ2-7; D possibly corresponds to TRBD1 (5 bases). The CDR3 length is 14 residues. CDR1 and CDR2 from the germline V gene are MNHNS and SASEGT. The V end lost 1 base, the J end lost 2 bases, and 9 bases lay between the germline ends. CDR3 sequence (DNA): TGTGCCAGCAGTGAAGTAGGGGCAACCTACGAGCAGTACTTC. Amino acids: CASSEVGATYEQYF.

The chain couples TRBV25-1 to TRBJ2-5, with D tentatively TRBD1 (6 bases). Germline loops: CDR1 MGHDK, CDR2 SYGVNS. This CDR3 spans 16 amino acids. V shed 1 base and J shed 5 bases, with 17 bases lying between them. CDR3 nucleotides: TGTGCCAGCAGTGAATTTTTTGGACAGTCGAGCGAGACCCAGTACTTC. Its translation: CASSEFFGQSSETQYF.

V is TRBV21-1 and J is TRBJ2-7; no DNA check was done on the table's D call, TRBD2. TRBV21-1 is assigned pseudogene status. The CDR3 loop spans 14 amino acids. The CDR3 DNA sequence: TGTGCCAGCAGCCTGACTAGCGGGGGGTACGAGCAGTACTTC. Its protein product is CASSLTSGGYEQYF.

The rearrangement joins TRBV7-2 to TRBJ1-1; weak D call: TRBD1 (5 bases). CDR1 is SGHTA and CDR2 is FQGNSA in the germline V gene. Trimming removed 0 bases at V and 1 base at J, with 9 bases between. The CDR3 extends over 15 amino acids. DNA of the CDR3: TGTGCCAGCAGCTTAGCTCAGGGCCCGAACACTGAAGCTTTCTTT. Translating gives CASSLAQGPNTEAFF.